Each of the 26 T cell receptor beta chains below was sequenced from the same sample in a study of blood T cell repertoires in COVID-19. Some clones are missing from TCRdb's copy, which holds only in-frame ones; the method was immunoSEQ multiplex PCR. The table includes 200,000 to 250,000 clones, more than 65% detected once. Sequenced material: peripheral blood. The source of these receptors is a man in his forties or fifties with active or convalescent COVID-19.

The V call is TRBV6-6, the J call TRBJ2-5; a possible D gene is TRBD1 (5 bases). Germline lookup yields CDR1 MNHNY and CDR2 SVGAGI (reference sequence). The V gene lost 9 bases and the J gene lost 4 bases, with 12 bases spanning the gap. The CDR3 contains 12 residues. The CDR3 sequence: CASTQGTETQYF. CDR3 DNA sequence: TGTGCCAGTACTCAGGGTACAGAGACCCAGTACTTC.

The chain links TRBV28 to TRBJ2-7; D gene unclear. V dropped 5 bases and J dropped 6 bases, with 11 bases sitting between them. Germline CDR1 and CDR2: MDHEN and SYDVKM. The CDR3 totals 12 residues. The CDR3 coding sequence is TGTGCCAGCAGTACCTACTCTCTCGAGCAGTACTTC. Its protein product is CASSTYSLEQYF.

The chain links TRBV20-1 to TRBJ1-1, with TRBD1 as a possible D gene (5 bases). Germline loops: CDR1 DFQATT, CDR2 SNEGSKA (reference sequence). This CDR3 contains 11 residues. The germline V and J ends were trimmed by 5 bases and 1 base, with 5 bases remaining between them. The CDR3 DNA is TGCAGTGCTCAGGGGAACACTGAAGCTTTCTTT. Its translation is CSAQGNTEAFF.

The J gene is TRBJ2-5, the V gene TRBV9; no firm D call. V was shortened by 0 bases and J by 2 bases, with 8 bases between the two germline ends. The CDR3 is 14 amino acids. Germline CDR1 and CDR2: SGDLS and YYNGEE. The CDR3 region is CASSVGLTQETQYF. In nucleotides, the CDR3 is TGTGCCAGCAGCGTAGGACTGACGCAAGAGACCCAGTACTTC.

The V and J genes are TRBV6-6 and TRBJ2-3; the D gene is possibly TRBD1 (6 bases). Germline V gives CDR1 MNHNY, CDR2 SVGAGI (reference sequence). Between the trimmed V and J ends, which lost 4 bases and 5 bases, there was a span of 19 bases. The CDR3 length is 16 residues. The CDR3 DNA reads as TGTGCCAGCAGTTGGGGGCCGGACATAGGCCAAGATACGCAGTATTTT. Encoded protein: CASSWGPDIGQDTQYF.

This clone was observed a few times. The J gene is TRBJ1-4, the V gene TRBV19, with a possible D match to TRBD1 (6 bases). CDR1 is LNHDA and CDR2 is SQIVND in the germline V gene (reference sequence). V lost 11 bases to trimming and J lost 0 bases, with 22 bases between them. CDR3 length equals 17 residues. The CDR3 sequence is CASRLGGRGTTNEKLFF. The CDR3 coding sequence is TGTGCCTCTAGACTCGGGGGGAGGGGGACAACTAATGAAAAACTGTTTTTT. Variable domain in full (rest from reference TRBV19 and TRBJ1-4): DGGITQSPKYLFRKEGQNVTLSCEQNLNHDAMYWYRQDPGQGLRLIYYSQIVNDFQKGDIAEGYSVSREKKESFPLTVTSAQKNPTAFYLCASRLGGRGTTNEKLFFGSGTQLSVL.

V and J are TRBV30 and TRBJ2-5; D is possibly TRBD2 (6 bases). This CDR3 region has 14 residues. The V end lost 2 bases, the J end lost 5 bases, and 15 bases lay between the germline ends. Germline CDR1 reads GTSNPN; CDR2 reads SVGIG (reference sequence). CDR3 bases: TGTGCCTGGAGTCCCCGGGGACGGGGGGAGACCCAGTACTTC. Protein: CAWSPRGRGETQYF.

The chain recombines TRBV7-8 with TRBJ2-7; the match to TRBD1 covers 11 bases. V trimming: 7 bases; J trimming: 2 bases; junction bases outside the gene matches: 4. CDR3 length: 14 amino acids. Germline V gene sequence: CDR1 SGHVS, CDR2 FQNEAQ. The chain's CDR3 is CASIGGQGAYEQYF. DNA of the CDR3: TGTGCCAGCATAGGGGGACAGGGGGCCTACGAGCAGTACTTC.

V is TRBV28 and J is TRBJ1-5; 7 positions agree with TRBD1. The CDR3 consists of 18 residues. With V trimmed by 4 bases and J by 0 bases, 12 bases remained unmatched. Germline V gives CDR1 MDHEN, CDR2 SYDVKM. This chain's CDR3 is CASSSPGQTYSSNQPQHF. CDR3 nucleotides: TGTGCCAGCAGTTCGCCGGGACAGACGTATAGTAGCAATCAGCCCCAGCATTTT.

V usage is TRBV6-2 or TRBV6-3 and J usage is TRBJ1-1; D is possibly TRBD1 (5 bases). The V gene's germline CDR1 is MNHEY and CDR2 SVGEGT. CDR3 size: 15 residues. With 2 bases removed from V and 5 bases from J, the gap between germline ends came to 15 bases. The CDR3 region has the DNA TGTGCCAGCAGTTACGGCGGCGGGGGAGGGACTGAAGCTTTCTTT. Translating gives CASSYGGGGGTEAFF.

The chain links TRBV6-6 to TRBJ1-6; no definite D call. V dropped 6 bases and J dropped 10 bases, with 13 bases sitting between them. Per germline, CDR1 MNHNY and CDR2 SVGAGI (reference sequence). The CDR3 runs to 13 residues. Written as DNA, the CDR3 is TGTGCCAGCAGGAAAGACTGGGAGTCACCCCTCCACTTT. Translation gives CASRKDWESPLHF.

A few counts support this clone. The CDR3 sequence is CASSLGTNTDTQYF. DNA for the CDR3: TGTGCCAGCAGCTTAGGGACAAACACAGATACGCAGTATTTT. The rearrangement links TRBV11-3 to TRBJ2-3; TRBD1 might be the D (5 bases). This CDR3 contains 14 residues. V gave up 1 base and J gave up 2 bases, with 7 bases separating them. Germline V gene data show CDR1 as SGHNT and CDR2 as YENEEA.

This clone was detected only a few times. The gene calls are TRBV18 and TRBJ1-3; D call uncertain. Germline CDR1 is KGHSH and CDR2 is LQKENI. The CDR3 is 18 amino acids. V lost 2 bases and J 2 bases, leaving 19 bases between the germline ends. DNA of the CDR3: TGTGCCAGCTCACCAGCTTTGTTATCGGGTCCACCTGGAAACACCATATATTTT. Its protein product is CASSPALLSGPPGNTIYF.

To note about this clone: Within the sample, other DNA sequences also encode this same CDR3. The chain joins TRBV28 to TRBJ1-6; 9 positions match TRBD1. J was trimmed by 10 bases and V by 4 bases; bases with no gene match: 8. Germline CDR1 is MDHEN and CDR2 is SYDVKM. This CDR3 has 15 residues. In DNA, the CDR3 is TGTGCCAGCAGTTCTCCGGGACAGGGAAGGTCACCCCTCCACTTT. Its protein is CASSSPGQGRSPLHF.

V and J are TRBV7-8 and TRBJ2-7, with D perhaps matching TRBD1 (6 bases). Trimming removed 1 base at V and 3 bases at J, with 19 bases between. Germline V gene sequence: CDR1 SGHVS, CDR2 FQNEAQ. The CDR3 covers 17 residues. The CDR3 protein is CASSLGTAGDPFYEQYV. In DNA form, the CDR3 reads TGTGCCAGCAGCTTAGGAACGGCAGGGGACCCCTTCTACGAGCAGTACGTC.

The chain couples TRBV5-5 to TRBJ2-2; D is uncertain. Trimming cost V 6 bases and J 0 bases, with 15 bases left between them. Germline V gene data show CDR1 as SGHKS and CDR2 as YYEKEE (reference sequence). The CDR3 is made up of 16 amino acids. The CDR3 nucleotides are TGTGCCAGCAACAACCCCCTCGAGGCGAACACCGGGGAGCTGTTTTTT. Its protein is CASNNPLEANTGELFF.

The V gene is TRBV24-1, the J gene TRBJ2-5, with 11 bases fitting TRBD2. Germline trimming cut 6 bases from V and 4 bases from J; bases unmatched to any gene: 9. Germline lookup yields CDR1 KGHDR and CDR2 SFDVKD. The CDR3 has 16 amino acids. The CDR3 DNA reads as TGTGCCACCAGTACGACTAGCGGGACCCTGGGAGAGACCCAGTACTTC. This sequence encodes CATSTTSGTLGETQYF.

The CDR3 loop is CASSLRGSTSYEQYV. The CDR3, as DNA: TGTGCCAGCAGTTTAAGAGGGTCTACCTCCTACGAGCAGTACGTC. The chain carries TRBV28 and TRBJ2-7, with a tentative D call TRBD2 (5 bases). There are 15 residues in the CDR3. V gave up 2 bases and J gave up 0 bases, with 11 bases separating them. The germline V gene has CDR1 MDHEN and CDR2 SYDVKM.

The V gene is TRBV15, the J gene TRBJ1-5; D gene unclear. This CDR3 spans 13 amino acids. The germline V gene encodes CDR1 LNHNV and CDR2 YYDKDF (reference sequence). Between the trimmed V and J ends, which lost 3 bases and 7 bases, there was a span of 10 bases. CDR3 nucleotides: TGTGCCACCAGCAGCGAGTTATCCCAGCCCCAGCATTTT. This gives the protein CATSSELSQPQHF. Complete variable domain (other parts from reference TRBV15 and TRBJ1-5): DAMVIQNPRYQVTQFGKPVTLSCSQTLNHNVMYWYQQKSSQAPKLLFHYYDKDFNNEADTPDNFQSRRPNTSFCFLDIRSPGLGDTAMYLCATSSELSQPQHFGDGTRLSIL.

The chain couples TRBV28 to TRBJ1-4; TRBD1 might be the D (5 bases). V was clipped by 4 bases and J by 5 bases, with 14 bases between them. The CDR3 contains 15 residues. Germline V gene lookup returns CDR1 MDHEN and CDR2 SYDVKM. The CDR3 sequence is CASSSLVGGNEKLFF. Written as DNA, the CDR3 is TGTGCCAGCAGTTCCCTCGTGGGGGGAAATGAAAAACTGTTTTTT.

This clone has only one observation. This chain connects TRBV1 to TRBJ1-5. TRBV1 is designated a pseudogene. This CDR3 is built from 14 residues. This chain's CDR3 is CTSSPPGSNQPQHF. CDR3 coding DNA: TGCACCAGCAGCCCTCCCGGGAGCAATCAGCCCCAGCATTTT.

This chain connects TRBV4-3 to TRBJ1-4; the match to TRBD1 covers 7 bases. This CDR3 has 15 amino acids. Unmatched junction bases numbered 9, after V lost 4 bases and J lost 7 bases. Germline V gives CDR1 LGHNA, CDR2 YSLEER. CDR3 DNA sequence: TGCGCCAGCAGCCCCCGGGACAGAGATTTTGAAAAACTGTTTTTT. Protein sequence: CASSPRDRDFEKLFF.

The chain couples TRBV29-1 to TRBJ2-7; TRBD2 might be the D (7 bases). Looked up from germline, CDR1 is SQVTM and CDR2 is ANQGSEA. Trimming cost V 5 bases and J 4 bases, with 18 bases left between them. The CDR3 sequence is 14 residues long. Here the CDR3 reads CSVRQETSKYEQYF. The CDR3 DNA is TGCAGCGTTCGACAGGAGACTAGCAAGTACGAGCAGTACTTC.

This clone was seen just once. This sequence joins TRBV7-3 and TRBJ2-3; TRBD1 might be the D (7 bases). The CDR3 length is 14 residues. With 7 bases removed from V and 6 bases from J, the gap between germline ends came to 17 bases. Germline V gives CDR1 SGHTA, CDR2 FQGTGA. The CDR3 sequence is CASTPRGARDTQYF. The CDR3 DNA reads as TGTGCCAGCACCCCCAGGGGGGCACGGGATACGCAGTATTTT. The whole variable domain, filled in from reference TRBV7-3 and TRBJ2-3, reads GAGVSQTPSNKVTEKGKYVELRCDPISGHTALYWYRQSLGQGPEFLIYFQGTGAADDSGLPNDRFFAVRPEGSVSTLKIQRTERGDSAVYLCASTPRGARDTQYFGPGTRLTVL.

The chain recombines TRBV29-1 with TRBJ2-7; a weak D match, TRBD1 (5 bases). This CDR3 comprises 14 residues. Trimming stripped 4 bases from V and 0 bases from J, with 13 bases between. CDR1 and CDR2 (germline): SQVTM, ANQGSEA. CDR3 DNA: TGCAGCGTTGTTCCCCAGGACACCTCCTACGAGCAGTACTTC. Amino acids: CSVVPQDTSYEQYF.

V usage is TRBV5-1 and J usage is TRBJ1-6; D unresolved. The CDR3 extends over 15 amino acids. V lost 0 bases and J lost 8, with 12 bases in between. Germline V gives CDR1 SGHRS, CDR2 YFSETQ. CDR3 sequence (DNA): TGCGCCAGCAGCTTGGACCCAACCGCGGATTCACCCCTCCACTTT. It encodes CASSLDPTADSPLHF.